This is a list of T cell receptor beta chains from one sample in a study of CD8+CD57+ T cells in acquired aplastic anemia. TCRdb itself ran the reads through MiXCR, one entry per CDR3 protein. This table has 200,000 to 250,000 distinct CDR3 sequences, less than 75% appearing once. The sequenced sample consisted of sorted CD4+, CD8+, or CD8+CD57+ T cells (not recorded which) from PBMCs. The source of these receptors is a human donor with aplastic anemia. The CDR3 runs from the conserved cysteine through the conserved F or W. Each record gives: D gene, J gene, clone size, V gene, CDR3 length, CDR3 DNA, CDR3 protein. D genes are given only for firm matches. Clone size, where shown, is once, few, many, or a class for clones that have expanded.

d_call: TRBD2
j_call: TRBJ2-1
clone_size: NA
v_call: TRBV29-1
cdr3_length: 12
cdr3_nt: TGCAGCTTGTTGGTCCCGGGGGGTGAGCAGTTCTTC
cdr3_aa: CSLLVPGGEQFF

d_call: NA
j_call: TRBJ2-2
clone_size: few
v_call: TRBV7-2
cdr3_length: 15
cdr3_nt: TGTGCCAGCAGCTTTGTTTCAACGGTTCGGCGGGGAGCTGGTTTT
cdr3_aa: CASSFVSTVRRGAGF

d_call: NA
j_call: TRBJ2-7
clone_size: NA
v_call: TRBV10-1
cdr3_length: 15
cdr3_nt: TGCGCCAGCAGTGAGATAGGGGACGGACCCTACGAGCAGTACTTC
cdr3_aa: CASSEIGDGPYEQYF

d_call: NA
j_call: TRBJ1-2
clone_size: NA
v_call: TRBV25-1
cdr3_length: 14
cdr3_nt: TGTGCCAGCAGTGAAGCCATAGGCCGCTATGGCTACACCTTC
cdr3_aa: CASSEAIGRYGYTF

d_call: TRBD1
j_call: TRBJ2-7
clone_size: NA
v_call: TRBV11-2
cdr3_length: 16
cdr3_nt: TGTGCCAGCAGCCGAGGCTCAGGACAGGGCGGCTACGAGCAGTACTTC
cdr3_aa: CASSRGSGQGGYEQYF

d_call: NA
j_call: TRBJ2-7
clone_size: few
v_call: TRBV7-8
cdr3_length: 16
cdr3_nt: TGTGCCAGCAGCACCAGGACTTTCTCTTCGGATTACGAGCAGTACTTC
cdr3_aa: CASSTRTFSSDYEQYF

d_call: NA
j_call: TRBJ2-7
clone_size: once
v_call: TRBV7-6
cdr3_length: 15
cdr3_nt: TGTGCCAGCAGCCTAGGAGTGCAGGGGTTGTACGAGCAGTACTTC
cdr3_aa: CASSLGVQGLYEQYF

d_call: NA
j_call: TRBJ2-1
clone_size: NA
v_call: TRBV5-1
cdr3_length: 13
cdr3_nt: TGCGCCAGCAGCGGAAAGGGAGACAATGAGCAGTTCTTC
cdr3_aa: CASSGKGDNEQFF

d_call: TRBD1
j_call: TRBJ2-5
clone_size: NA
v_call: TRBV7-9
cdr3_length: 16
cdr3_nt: TGCGCCAGCAGCCAAGATGGGACAGGGGTTATGGAGACCCAGTACTTC
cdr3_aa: CASSQDGTGVMETQYF

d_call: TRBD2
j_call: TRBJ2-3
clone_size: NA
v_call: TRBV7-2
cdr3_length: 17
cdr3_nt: TGTGCCAGCAGAAGAATCCTAGCGGGGGGGCCGACAGATACGCAGTATTTT
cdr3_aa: CASRRILAGGPTDTQYF

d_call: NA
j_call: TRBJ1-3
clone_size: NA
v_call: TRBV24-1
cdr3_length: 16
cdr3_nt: TGTGCCACCAGTGATTCCGAAGGGACAACTGGAAACACCATATATTTT
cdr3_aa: CATSDSEGTTGNTIYF

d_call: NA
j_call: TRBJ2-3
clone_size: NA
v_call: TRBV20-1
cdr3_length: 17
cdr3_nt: TGCAGTGCTAGGGCTCCCGGGACGTGGGGTAGCACAGATACGCAGTATTTT
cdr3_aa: CSARAPGTWGSTDTQYF

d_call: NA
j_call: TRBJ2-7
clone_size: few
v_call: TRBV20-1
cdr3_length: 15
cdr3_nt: TGCAGTGCTAGTTCGCCTCTTAGCGGCTCCTACGAGCAGTACTTC
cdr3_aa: CSASSPLSGSYEQYF

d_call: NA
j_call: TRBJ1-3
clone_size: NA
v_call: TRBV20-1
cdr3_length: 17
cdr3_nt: TGCAGTGCTAGGAGCGGGAGTTGGAACACCGGGGGAAACACCATATATTTT
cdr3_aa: CSARSGSWNTGGNTIYF

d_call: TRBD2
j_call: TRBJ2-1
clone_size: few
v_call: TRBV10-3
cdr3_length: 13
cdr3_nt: TGTGCCATCCTAGCGGGAGTGCGGAATGAGCAGTTCTTC
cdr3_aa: CAILAGVRNEQFF

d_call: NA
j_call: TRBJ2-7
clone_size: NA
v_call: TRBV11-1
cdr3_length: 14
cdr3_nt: TGTGCCAGCAGCTTAGCCTCTGGGATACGAGAGCAGTACTTC
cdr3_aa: CASSLASGIREQYF

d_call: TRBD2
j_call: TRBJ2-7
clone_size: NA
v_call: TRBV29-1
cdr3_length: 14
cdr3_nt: TGCAGCGTTGTCGGGAGGGGGGACTGGCTCGAGCAGTACTTC
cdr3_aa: CSVVGRGDWLEQYF

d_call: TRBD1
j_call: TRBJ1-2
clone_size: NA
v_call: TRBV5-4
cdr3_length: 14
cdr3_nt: TGTGCCAGCAGCAGGGACAGGGGGGGTTTTGGCTACACCTTC
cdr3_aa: CASSRDRGGFGYTF

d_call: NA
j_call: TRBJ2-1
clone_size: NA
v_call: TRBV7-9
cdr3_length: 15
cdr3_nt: TGTGCCAGCAGCTCGGGGATTAGCTCCTACAATGAGCAGTTCTTC
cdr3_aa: CASSSGISSYNEQFF

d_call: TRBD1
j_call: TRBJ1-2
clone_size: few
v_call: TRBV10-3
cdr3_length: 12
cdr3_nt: TGTGCCACAGAACAGGGGGCCTATGGCTACACCTTC
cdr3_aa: CATEQGAYGYTF

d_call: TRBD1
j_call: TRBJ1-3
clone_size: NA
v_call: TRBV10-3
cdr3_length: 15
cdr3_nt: TGTGCCATCAGTGACCAACAGGGGGGCGGAAACACCATATATTTT
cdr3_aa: CAISDQQGGGNTIYF

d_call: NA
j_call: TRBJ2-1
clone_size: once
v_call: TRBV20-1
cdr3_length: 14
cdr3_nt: TGCAGTGCAGGGGCGGGGACTCTCTTCGATGAGCAGTTCTTC
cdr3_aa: CSAGAGTLFDEQFF

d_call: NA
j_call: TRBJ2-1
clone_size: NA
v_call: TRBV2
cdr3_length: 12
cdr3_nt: TGTGCCAGCCGGGACGGTTACAATGAGCAGTTCTTC
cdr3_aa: CASRDGYNEQFF

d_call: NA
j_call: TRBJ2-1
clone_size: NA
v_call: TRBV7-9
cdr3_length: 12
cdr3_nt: TGTGCCAGCAGCCGGACAAGGAATGAGCAGTTCTTC
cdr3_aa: CASSRTRNEQFF

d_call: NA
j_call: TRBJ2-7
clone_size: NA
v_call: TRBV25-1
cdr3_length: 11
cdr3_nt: TGTGCCAGCAGTGGCCAAGGCGAGCAGTACTTC
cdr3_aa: CASSGQGEQYF

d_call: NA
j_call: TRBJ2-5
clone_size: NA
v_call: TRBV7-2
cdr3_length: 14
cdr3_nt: TGTGCCAGCAGCTTAGCGGCAGACGCAGAGACCCAGTACTTC
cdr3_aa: CASSLAADAETQYF

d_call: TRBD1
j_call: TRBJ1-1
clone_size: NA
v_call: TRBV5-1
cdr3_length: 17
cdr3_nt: TGCGCCAGCAGCTTTAGGGCCGACAGGGGGCGGTACGCTGAAGCTTTCTTT
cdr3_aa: CASSFRADRGRYAEAFF

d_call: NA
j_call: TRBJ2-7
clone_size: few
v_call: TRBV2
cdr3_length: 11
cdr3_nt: TGTGCCAGTGAGGGGGGCTACGAGCAGTACTTC
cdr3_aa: CASEGGYEQYF

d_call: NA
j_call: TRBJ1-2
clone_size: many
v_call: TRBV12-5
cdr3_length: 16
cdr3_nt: TGTGCTAGTGGTTTGGTACTCCTGACGGCTAACTATGGCTACACCTTC
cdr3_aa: CASGLVLLTANYGYTF

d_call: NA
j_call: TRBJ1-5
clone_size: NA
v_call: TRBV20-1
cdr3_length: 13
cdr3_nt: TGCAGTGCTAGCGGTTATAGCAATCAGCCCCAGCATTTT
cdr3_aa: CSASGYSNQPQHF

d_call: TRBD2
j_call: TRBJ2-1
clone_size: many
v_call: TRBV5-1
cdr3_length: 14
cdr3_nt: TGCGCCAGCAGCTCACTAGCGGGGGACAATGAGCAGTTCTTC
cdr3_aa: CASSSLAGDNEQFF

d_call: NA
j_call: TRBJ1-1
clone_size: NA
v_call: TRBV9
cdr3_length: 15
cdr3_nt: TGTGCCAGCAGCGTATACCCGGGACGGGTCACTGAAGCTTTCTTT
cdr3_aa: CASSVYPGRVTEAFF

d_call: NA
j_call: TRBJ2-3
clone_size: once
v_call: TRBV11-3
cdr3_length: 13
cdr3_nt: TGTGCCAGCAGCCAAGGGGGGCGGGATACGCAGTATTTT
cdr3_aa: CASSQGGRDTQYF

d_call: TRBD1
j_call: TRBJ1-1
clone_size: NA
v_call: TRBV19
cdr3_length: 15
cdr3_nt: TGCGCCAGCAGCCAAGAAGGGGGCATGAACACTGAAGCTTTCTTT
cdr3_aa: CASSQEGGMNTEAFF

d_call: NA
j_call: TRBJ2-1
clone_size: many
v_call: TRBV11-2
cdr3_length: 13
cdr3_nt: TGTGCCAGCAGCTTAGAAACATACAATGAGCAGTTCTTC
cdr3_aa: CASSLETYNEQFF

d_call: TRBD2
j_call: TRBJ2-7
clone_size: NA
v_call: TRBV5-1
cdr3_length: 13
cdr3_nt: TGCGCCACCTCTCTAGGACTAGATAACGAGCAGTACTTC
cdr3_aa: CATSLGLDNEQYF

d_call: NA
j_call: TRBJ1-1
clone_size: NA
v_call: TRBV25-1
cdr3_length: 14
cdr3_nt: TGTGCCAGCAGTGAGAACTGGATGAACACTGAAGCTTTCTTT
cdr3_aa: CASSENWMNTEAFF

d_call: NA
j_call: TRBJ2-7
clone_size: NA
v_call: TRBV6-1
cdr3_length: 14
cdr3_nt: TGTGCCAGCAGGGGCAGGGGTGGGTCCTACGAGCAGTACTTC
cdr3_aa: CASRGRGGSYEQYF

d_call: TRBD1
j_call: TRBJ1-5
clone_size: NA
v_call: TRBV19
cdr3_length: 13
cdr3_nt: TGTGCCACCTCCGGGACAGGCTATCAGCCCCAGCATTTT
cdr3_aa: CATSGTGYQPQHF

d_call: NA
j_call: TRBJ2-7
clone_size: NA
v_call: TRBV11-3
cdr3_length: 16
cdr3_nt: TGTGCCAGCAGCGACCCCACCGGGACGGTTACCTACGAGCAGTACTTC
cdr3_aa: CASSDPTGTVTYEQYF

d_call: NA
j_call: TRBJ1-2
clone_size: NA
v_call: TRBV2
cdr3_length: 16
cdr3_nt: TGTGCCAGCAGGCTAGACGCGGGAGGCTCCGGCTATGGCTACACCTTC
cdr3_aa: CASRLDAGGSGYGYTF

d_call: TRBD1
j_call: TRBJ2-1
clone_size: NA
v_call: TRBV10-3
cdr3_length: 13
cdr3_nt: TGTGCCATCAGGACTACAGGGGGCGATGAGCAGTTCTTC
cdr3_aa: CAIRTTGGDEQFF

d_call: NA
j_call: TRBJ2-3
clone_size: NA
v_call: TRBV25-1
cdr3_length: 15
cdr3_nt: TGTGCCAGCAGTGAAGTGAGTAGGACGGGGGCCGCGCAGTATTTT
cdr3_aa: CASSEVSRTGAAQYF

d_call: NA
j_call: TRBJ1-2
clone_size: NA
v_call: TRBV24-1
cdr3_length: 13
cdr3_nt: TGTGCCACCAGTGCCGGAGATAACTATGGCTACACCTTC
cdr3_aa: CATSAGDNYGYTF

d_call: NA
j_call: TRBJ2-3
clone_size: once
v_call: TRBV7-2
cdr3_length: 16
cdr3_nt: TGTGCCAGCAGCTTAATGTCGCAGGGTGGCACAGATACGCAGTATTTT
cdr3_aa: CASSLMSQGGTDTQYF

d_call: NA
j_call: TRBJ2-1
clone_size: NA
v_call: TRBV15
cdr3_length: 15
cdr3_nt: TGTGCCACCAGCAGCTTAGGCGGGTGGAACAATGAGCAGTTCTTC
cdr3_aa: CATSSLGGWNNEQFF

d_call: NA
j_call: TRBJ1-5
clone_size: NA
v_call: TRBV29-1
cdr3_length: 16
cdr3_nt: TGCAGCGTTGGGGGGTTGGGGGAGGGTTACAATCAGCCCCAGCATTTT
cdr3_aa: CSVGGLGEGYNQPQHF

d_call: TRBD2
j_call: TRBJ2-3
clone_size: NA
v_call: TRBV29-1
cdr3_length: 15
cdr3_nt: TGCAGCGTTGCCCAGCGGGAGGGGGGCACAGATACGCAGTATTTT
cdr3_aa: CSVAQREGGTDTQYF

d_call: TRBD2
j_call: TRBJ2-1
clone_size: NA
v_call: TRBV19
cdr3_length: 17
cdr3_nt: TGTGCCAGTAGTATTAGGACCATAGCGGGAGAAGCCAATGAGCAGTTCTTC
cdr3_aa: CASSIRTIAGEANEQFF

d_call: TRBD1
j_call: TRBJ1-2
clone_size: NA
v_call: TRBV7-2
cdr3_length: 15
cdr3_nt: TGTGCCAGCAGCTTAGGGGACAGGCGGAACTATGGCTACACCTTC
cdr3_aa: CASSLGDRRNYGYTF

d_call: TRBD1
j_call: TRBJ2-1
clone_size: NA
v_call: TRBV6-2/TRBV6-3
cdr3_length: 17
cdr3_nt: TGTGCCAGCAGTTATTTCCACGGACAGGGTGAGGGCAATGAGCAGTTCTTC
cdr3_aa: CASSYFHGQGEGNEQFF

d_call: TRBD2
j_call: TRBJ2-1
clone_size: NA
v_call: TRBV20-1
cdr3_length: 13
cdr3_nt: TGCAGTGCTCGGACTAGCGGTTACAATGAGCAGTTCTTC
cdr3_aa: CSARTSGYNEQFF